A single sample gave rise to the 3 T cell receptor beta chains below, sequenced in a study of T and B cells in COVID-19 patients. TRB rearrangements were amplified by multiplex PCR with BIOMED2 TRB-A/B primers. TCRdb called the multiplex PCR reads again in MiXCR, with one record for every CDR3 protein. The table has more than 2,500 distinct CDR3 sequences, roughly 25% seen once; the top ten hold more than 25%. Each TRB amplification used roughly 250-550 ng of genomic DNA from blood. The material sequenced was blood. These receptor sequences come from a human donor with active COVID-19.

CDR3 coding DNA: TGTGCCAGCAGCCCGACTAGCGGGAGCACCCAGTACTTC. Translating gives CASSPTSGSTQYF. The chain links TRBV14 to TRBJ2-5; 12 nucleotides agree with TRBD2. The CDR3 has 13 amino acids. Germline V gives CDR1 SGHDN, CDR2 FVKESK. The V gene end was trimmed by 4 bases and the J gene end by 8 bases; junction bases not matched to a gene: 2.

This clonotype is medium-sized in the sample. The chain employs TRBV7-2 and TRBJ1-6; no clear D. The CDR3 has 12 amino acids. Trimming took 7 bases from V and 9 from J, leaving 10 bases between them. Germline loops: CDR1 SGHTA, CDR2 FQGNSA. The DNA of the CDR3 is TGTGCCAGCAACCTGCGGGGTTCACCCCTCCACTTT. This codes for CASNLRGSPLHF.

CDR3 DNA sequence: TGCGCCAGCAGGACAGGGTCTGAGGATTCACCCCTCCACTTT. Translated, it gives CASRTGSEDSPLHF. This sequence joins TRBV10-2 and TRBJ1-6; 7 nucleotides align to TRBD1. CDR1 and CDR2 (germline): WSHSY, SAAADI. Germline trimming cut 6 bases from V and 8 bases from J; bases unmatched to any gene: 7. This CDR3 is built from 14 residues.